Below, one TCR beta chain is given with its context. This entry is derived from a study of technical replicates of blood from a handful of donors. Between the trimmed V and J ends, which lost 7 bases and 1 base, there was a span of 7 bases. CDR1 and CDR2 from the germline V gene are GTSNPN and SVGIG (reference sequence). The CDR3 has 11 residues. Only in-frame clones appear in the TCRdb table, and some are missing; sequencing was by immunoSEQ multiplex PCR. Here the sample spans about 87,000 clones, over 90% being singletons. This sequence joins TRBV30 and TRBJ1-1, with D possibly TRBD1 on 5 matching bases. This receptor was obtained from a human donor in good health. Sample: T cells isolated from PBMCs. CDR3 sequence (DNA): TGTGCCTCAGGACAGAACACTGAAGCTTTCTTT. Translating gives CASGQNTEAFF.